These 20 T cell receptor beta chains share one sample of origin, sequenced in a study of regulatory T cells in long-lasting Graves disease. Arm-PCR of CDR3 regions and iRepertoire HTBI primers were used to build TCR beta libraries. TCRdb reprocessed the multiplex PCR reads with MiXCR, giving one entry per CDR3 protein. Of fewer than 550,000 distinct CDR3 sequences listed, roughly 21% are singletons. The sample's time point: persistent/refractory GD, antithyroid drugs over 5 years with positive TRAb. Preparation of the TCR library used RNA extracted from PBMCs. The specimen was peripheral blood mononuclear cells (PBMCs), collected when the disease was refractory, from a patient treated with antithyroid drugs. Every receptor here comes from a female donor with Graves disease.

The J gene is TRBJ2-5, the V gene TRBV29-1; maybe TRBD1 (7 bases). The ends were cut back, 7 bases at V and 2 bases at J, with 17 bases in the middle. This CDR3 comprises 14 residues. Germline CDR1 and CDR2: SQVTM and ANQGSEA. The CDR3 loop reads CSARQGSGQETQYF. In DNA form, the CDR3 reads TGCAGCGCCCGACAGGGAAGCGGGCAAGAGACCCAGTACTTC.

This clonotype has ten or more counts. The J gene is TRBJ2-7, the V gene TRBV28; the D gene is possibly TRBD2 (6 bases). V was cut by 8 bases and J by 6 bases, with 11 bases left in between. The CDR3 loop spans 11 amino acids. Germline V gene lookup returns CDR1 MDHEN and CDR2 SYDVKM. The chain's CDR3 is CASFGGGEQYF. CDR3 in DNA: TGTGCCAGCTTCGGGGGAGGCGAGCAGTACTTC.

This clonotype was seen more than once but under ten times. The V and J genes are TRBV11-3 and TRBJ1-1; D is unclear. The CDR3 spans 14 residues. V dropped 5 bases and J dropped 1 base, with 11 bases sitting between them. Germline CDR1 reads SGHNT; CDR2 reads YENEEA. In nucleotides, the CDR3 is TGTGCCAGCAGCCTAACCCAGTCGAACACTGAAGCTTTCTTT. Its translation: CASSLTQSNTEAFF.

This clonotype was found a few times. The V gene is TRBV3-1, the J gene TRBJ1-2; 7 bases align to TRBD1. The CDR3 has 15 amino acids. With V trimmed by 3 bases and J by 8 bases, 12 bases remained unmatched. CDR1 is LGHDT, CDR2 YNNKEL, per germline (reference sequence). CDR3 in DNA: TGTGCCAGCAGCCAGGAACCCAGGGGGTTGAGGGGCTACACCTTC. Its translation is CASSQEPRGLRGYTF.

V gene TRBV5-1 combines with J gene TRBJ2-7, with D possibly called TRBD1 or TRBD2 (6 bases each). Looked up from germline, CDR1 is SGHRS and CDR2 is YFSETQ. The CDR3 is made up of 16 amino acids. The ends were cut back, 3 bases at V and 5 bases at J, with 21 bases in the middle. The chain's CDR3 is CASSSEPGLGGHEQYF. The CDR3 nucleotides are TGCGCCAGCAGCTCGGAACCAGGGCTGGGGGGCCACGAGCAGTACTTC.

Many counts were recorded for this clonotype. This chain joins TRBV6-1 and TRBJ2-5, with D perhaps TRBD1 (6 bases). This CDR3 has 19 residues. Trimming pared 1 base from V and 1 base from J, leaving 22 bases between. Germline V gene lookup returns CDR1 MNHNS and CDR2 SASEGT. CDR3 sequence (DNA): TGTGCCAGCAGTGAAGAGGGGACACACAGGGCGAGGGTCCAAGAGACCCAGTACTTC. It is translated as CASSEEGTHRARVQETQYF.

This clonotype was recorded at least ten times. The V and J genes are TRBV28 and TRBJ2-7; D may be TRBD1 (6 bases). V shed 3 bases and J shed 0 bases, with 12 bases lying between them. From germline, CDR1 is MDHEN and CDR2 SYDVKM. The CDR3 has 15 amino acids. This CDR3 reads CASSFRGLSSYEQYF. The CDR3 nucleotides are TGTGCCAGCAGTTTCAGGGGTTTAAGCTCCTACGAGCAGTACTTC.

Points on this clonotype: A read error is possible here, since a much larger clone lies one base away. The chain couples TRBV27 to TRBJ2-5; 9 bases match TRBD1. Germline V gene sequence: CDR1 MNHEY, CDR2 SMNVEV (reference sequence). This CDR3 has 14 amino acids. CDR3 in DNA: TGTGCCAGCAGTTCCCTACAGGGGGCCGAGACCCTGTACTTC. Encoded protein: CASSSLQGAETLYF.

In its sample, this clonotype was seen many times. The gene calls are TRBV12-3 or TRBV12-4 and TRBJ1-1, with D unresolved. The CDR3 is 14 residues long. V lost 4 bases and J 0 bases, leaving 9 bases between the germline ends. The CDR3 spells CASSSPGMNTEAFF. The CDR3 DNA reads TGTGCCAGCAGTTCCCCCGGGATGAACACTGAAGCTTTCTTT.

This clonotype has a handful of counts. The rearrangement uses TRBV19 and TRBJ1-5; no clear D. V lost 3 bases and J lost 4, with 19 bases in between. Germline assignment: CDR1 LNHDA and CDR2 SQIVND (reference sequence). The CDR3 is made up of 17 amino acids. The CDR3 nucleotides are TGTGCCAGTAGTATGTTTATCGGCAGTAACTCGAATCAGCCCCAGCATTTT. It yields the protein CASSMFIGSNSNQPQHF.

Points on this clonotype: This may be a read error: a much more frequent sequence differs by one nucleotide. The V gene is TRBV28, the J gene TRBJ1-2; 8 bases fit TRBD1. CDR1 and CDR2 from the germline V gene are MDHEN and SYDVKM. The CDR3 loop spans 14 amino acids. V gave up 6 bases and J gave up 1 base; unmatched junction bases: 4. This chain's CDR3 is CASRPGTGNYGYTF. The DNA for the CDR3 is TGTGCCAGCAGGCCCGGGACAGGTAACTATGGCTACACCTTC.

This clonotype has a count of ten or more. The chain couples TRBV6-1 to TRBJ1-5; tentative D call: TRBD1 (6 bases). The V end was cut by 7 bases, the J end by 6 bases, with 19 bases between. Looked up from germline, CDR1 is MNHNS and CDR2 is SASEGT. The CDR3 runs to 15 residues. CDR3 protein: CASTLGADVVQPQHF. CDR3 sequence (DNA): TGTGCCAGCACCCTGGGGGCAGATGTCGTTCAGCCCCAGCATTTT.

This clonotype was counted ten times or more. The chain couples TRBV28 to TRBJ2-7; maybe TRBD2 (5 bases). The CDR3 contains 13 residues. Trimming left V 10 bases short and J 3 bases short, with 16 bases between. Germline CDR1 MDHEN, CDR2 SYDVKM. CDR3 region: CATLSDLVYEQYF. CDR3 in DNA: TGTGCCACCCTTTCGGACTTGGTCTACGAGCAGTACTTC.

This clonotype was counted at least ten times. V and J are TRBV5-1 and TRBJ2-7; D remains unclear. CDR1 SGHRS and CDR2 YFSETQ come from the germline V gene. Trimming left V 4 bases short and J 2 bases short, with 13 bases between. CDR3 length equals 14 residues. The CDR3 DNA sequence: TGCGCCAGCAGCGAAAGAAGAGCACCCTACGAGCAGTACTTC. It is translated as CASSERRAPYEQYF. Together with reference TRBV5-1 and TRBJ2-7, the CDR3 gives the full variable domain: KAGVTQTPRYLIKTRGQQVTLSCSPISGHRSVSWYQQTPGQGLQFLFEYFSETQRNKGNFPGRFSGRQFSNSRSEMNVSTLELGDSALYLCASSERRAPYEQYFGPGTRLTVT.

CDR3 loop: CASSQEQPVGTEAFF. The CDR3 bases are TGTGCCAGCAGCCAAGAACAACCGGTCGGGACTGAAGCTTTCTTT. The gene calls are TRBV3-1 and TRBJ1-1, with D uncertain. Trimming pared 0 bases from V and 5 bases from J, leaving 13 bases between. CDR1 is LGHDT and CDR2 is YNNKEL in the germline V gene (reference sequence). The CDR3 length is 15 residues.

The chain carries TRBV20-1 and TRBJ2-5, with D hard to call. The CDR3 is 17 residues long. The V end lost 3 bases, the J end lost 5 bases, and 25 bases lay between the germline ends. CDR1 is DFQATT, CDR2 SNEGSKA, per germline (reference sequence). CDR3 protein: CSASPPLRLRYVETQYF. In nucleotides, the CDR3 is TGCAGTGCTAGTCCTCCATTGCGTCTCCGCTACGTGGAGACCCAGTACTTC.

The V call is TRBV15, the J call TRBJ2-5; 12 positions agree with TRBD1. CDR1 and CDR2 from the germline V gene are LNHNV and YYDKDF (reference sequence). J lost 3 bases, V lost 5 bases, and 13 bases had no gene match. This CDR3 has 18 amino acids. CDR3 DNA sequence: TGTGCCACCAGCCTTTATAGACCGGGACAGGGGGCGAAAGAGACCCAGTACTTC. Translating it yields CATSLYRPGQGAKETQYF.

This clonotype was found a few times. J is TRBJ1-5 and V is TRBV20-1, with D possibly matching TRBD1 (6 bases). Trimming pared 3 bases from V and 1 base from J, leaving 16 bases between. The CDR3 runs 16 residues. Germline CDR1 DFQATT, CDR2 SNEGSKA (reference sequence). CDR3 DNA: TGCAGTGCTAGGGCCGGGGGCAGTATCAGCAATCAGCCCCAGCATTTT. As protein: CSARAGGSISNQPQHF.

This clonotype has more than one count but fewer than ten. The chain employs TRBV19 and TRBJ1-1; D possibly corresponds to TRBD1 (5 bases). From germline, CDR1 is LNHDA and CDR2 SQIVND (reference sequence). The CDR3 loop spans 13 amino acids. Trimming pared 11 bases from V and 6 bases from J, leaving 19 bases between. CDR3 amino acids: CAARRGQGPEAFF. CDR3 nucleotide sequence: TGTGCCGCCCGACGAGGGCAGGGCCCTGAAGCTTTCTTT.

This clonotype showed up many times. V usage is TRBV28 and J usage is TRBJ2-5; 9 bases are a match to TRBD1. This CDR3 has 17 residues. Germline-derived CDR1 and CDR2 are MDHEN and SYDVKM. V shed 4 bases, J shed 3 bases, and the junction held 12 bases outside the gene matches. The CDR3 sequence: CASSSLSWDRDKETQYF. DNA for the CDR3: TGTGCCAGCAGTTCTCTCTCCTGGGACAGGGACAAAGAGACCCAGTACTTC.